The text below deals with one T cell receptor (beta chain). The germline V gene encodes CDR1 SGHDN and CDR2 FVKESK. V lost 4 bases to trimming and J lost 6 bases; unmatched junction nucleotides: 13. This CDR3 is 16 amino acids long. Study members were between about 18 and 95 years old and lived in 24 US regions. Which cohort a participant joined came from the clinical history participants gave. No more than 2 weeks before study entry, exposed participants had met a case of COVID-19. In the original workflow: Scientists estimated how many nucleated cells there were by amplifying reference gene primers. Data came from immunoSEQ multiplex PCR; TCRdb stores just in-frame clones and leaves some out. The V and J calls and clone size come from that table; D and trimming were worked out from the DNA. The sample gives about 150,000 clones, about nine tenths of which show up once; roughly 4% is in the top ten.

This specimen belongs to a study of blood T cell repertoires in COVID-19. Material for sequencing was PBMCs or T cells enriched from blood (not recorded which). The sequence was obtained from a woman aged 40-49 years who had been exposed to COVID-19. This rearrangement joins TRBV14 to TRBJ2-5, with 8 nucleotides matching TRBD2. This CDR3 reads CASSPLSGSLSKTQYF. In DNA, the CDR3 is TGTGCCAGCAGCCCCCTGAGCGGGAGCCTCTCGAAGACCCAGTACTTC.